Below, 3 T cell receptor beta chains from the same sample are listed, as sequenced in a study of early stage breast cancer tumors. Sequencing was performed with immunoSEQ multiplex PCR; in TCRdb, only in-frame clones are kept and a portion is missing. The table shows around 9,000 clones, with 70% to 80% occurring only once. The specimen sequenced was normal breast tissue next to the tumor. These TCRs come from a person in their sixties with breast cancer.

The rearrangement links TRBV2 to TRBJ1-5, with D perhaps TRBD1 (6 bases). The CDR3 length is 14 residues. V was cut by 5 bases and J by 5 bases, with 13 bases left in between. Germline lookup yields CDR1 SNHLY and CDR2 FYNNEI. CDR3 coding DNA: TGTGCCAGCAGTACCTCAGGGGACGATCAGCCCCAGCATTTT. Its translation is CASSTSGDDQPQHF.

The chain carries TRBV5-8 and TRBJ1-2; TRBD1 matches at 8 bases. This CDR3 region has 15 residues. The V and J ends lost 0 bases and 7 bases, in that order; junction bases with no gene match: 8. Per germline, CDR1 SGHTS and CDR2 YDEGEE. The CDR3 nucleotides read TGTGCCAGCAGCTTGGACGGCAGGGGGCGTCTTGGCTACACCTTC. Its protein is CASSLDGRGRLGYTF. The whole variable domain, filled in from reference TRBV5-8 and TRBJ1-2, reads EAGVTQSPTHLIKTRGQQATLRCSPISGHTSVYWYQQALGLGLQFLLWYDEGEERNRGNFPPRFSGRQFPNYSSELNVNALELEDSALYLCASSLDGRGRLGYTFGSGTRLTVV.

This chain connects TRBV30 to TRBJ1-2, with D unresolved. This CDR3 region has 15 residues. From germline, CDR1 is GTSNPN and CDR2 SVGIG (reference sequence). V gave up 0 bases and J gave up 1 base, with 12 bases separating them. For the CDR3, the DNA is TGTGCCTGGAGTGTATGGGGAGTGGGTAACTATGGCTACACCTTC. Translated, it gives CAWSVWGVGNYGYTF.